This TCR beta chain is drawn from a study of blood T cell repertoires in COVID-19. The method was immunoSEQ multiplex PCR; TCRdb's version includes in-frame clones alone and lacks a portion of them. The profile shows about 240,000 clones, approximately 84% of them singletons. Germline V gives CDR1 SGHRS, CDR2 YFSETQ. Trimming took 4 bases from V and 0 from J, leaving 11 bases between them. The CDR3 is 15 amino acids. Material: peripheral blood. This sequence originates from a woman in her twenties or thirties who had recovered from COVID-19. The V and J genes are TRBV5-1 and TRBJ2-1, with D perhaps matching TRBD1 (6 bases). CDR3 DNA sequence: TGCGCCAGCAGCGGGGACATGACCTCCTACAATGAGCAGTTCTTC. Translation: CASSGDMTSYNEQFF.